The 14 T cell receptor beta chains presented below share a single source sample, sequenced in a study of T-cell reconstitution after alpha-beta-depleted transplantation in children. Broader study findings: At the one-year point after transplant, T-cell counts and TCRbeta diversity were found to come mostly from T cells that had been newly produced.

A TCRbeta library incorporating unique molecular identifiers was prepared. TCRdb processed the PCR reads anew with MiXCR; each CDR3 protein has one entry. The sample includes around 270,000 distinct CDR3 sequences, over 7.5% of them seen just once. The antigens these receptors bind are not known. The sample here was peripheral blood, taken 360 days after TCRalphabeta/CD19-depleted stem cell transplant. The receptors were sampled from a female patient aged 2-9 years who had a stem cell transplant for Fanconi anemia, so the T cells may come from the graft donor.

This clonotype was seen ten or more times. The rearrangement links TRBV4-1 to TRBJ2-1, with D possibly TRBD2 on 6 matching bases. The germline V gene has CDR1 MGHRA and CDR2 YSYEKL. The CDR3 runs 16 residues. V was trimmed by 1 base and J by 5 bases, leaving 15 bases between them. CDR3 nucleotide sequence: TGCGCCAGCAGCCAAGTCTCTAGCGAAGGAAACAATGAGCAGTTCTTC. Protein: CASSQVSSEGNNEQFF.

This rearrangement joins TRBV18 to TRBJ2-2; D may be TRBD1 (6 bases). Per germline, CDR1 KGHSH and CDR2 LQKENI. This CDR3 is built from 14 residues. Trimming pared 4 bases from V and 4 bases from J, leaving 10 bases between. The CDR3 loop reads CASSQDRSTGELFF. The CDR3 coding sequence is TGTGCCAGCTCACAGGACAGAAGCACCGGGGAGCTGTTTTTT.

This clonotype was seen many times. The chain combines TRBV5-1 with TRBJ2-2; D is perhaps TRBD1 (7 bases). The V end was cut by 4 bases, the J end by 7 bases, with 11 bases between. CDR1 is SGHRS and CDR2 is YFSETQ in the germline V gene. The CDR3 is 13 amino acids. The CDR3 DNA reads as TGCGCCAGCAGCCGACAGGGAGGCGGGGAGCTGTTTTTT. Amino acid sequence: CASSRQGGGELFF.

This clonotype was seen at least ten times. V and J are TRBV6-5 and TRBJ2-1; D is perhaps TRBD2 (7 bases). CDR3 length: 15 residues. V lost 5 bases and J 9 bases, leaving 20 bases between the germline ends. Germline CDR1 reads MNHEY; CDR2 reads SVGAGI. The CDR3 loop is CASSRPNGGPFEQFF. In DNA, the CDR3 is TGTGCCAGCAGTCGTCCAAACGGGGGGCCCTTTGAGCAGTTCTTC.

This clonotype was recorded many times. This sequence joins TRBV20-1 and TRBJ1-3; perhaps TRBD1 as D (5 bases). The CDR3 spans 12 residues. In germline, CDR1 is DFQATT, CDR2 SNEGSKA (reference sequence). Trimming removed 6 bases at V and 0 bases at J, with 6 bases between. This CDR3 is CSAQGSGNTIYF. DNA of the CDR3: TGCAGTGCGCAGGGCTCTGGAAACACCATATATTTT.

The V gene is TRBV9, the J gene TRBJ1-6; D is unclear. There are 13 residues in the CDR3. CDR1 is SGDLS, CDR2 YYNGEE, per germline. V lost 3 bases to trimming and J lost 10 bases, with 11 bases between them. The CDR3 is CASSASPGSPLHF. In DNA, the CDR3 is TGTGCCAGCAGCGCCAGCCCGGGATCACCCCTCCACTTT.

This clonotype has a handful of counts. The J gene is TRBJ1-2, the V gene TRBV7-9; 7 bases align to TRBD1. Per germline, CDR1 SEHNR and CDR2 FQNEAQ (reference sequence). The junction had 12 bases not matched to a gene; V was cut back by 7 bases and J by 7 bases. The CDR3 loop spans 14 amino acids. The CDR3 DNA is TGTGCCAGCACCCAGGGGGTCGGGCGGAGTGGCTACACCTTC. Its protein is CASTQGVGRSGYTF.

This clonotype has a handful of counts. The CDR3 coding sequence is TGCAGTGCTAGGTGGAGTATTTCTAAGACCCAGTACTTC. It codes for CSARWSISKTQYF. The chain recombines TRBV20-1 with TRBJ2-5; no clear D gene. Germline V lookup: CDR1 DFQATT, CDR2 SNEGSKA (reference sequence). The CDR3 loop spans 13 amino acids. The V gene lost 3 bases and the J gene lost 6 bases, with 14 bases spanning the gap.

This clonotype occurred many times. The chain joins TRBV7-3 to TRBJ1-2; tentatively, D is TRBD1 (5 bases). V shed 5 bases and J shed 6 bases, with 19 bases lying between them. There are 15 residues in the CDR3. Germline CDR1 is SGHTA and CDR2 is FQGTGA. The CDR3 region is CASSPHGQSFDGYTF. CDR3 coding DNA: TGTGCCAGCAGCCCCCATGGACAAAGCTTCGATGGCTACACCTTC.

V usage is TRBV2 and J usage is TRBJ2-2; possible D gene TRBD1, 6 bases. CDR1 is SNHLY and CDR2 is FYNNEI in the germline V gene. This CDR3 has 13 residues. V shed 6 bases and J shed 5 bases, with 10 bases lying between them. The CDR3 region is CASRRTETGELFF. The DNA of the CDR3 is TGTGCCAGCAGAAGGACAGAAACCGGGGAGCTGTTTTTT.

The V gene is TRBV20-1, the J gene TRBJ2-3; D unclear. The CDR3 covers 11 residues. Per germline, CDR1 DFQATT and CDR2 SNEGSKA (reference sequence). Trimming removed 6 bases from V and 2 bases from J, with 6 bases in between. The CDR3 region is CSAADTDTQYF. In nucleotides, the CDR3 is TGCAGTGCCGCGGACACAGATACGCAGTATTTT.

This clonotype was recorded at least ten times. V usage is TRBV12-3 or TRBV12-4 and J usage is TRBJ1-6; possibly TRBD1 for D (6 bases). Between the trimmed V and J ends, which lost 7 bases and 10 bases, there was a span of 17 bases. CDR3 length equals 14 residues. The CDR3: CASTQRGGLSPLHF. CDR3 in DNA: TGTGCCAGCACCCAAAGGGGGGGATTGTCACCCCTCCACTTT.

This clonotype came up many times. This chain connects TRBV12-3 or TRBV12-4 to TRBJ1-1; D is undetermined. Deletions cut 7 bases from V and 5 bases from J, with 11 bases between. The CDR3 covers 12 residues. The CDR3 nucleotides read TGTGCCAGCACTCTCACCGGGACTGAAGCTTTCTTT. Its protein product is CASTLTGTEAFF.

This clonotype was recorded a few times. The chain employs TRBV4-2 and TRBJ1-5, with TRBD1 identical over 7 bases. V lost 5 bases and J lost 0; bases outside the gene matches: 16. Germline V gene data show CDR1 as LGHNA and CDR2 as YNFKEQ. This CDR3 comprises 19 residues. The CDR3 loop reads CASSAGRTGLSYSNQPQHF. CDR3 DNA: TGTGCCAGCAGCGCCGGGCGGACAGGCCTATCTTATAGCAATCAGCCCCAGCATTTT.